The T cell receptor beta chain described here comes from a study of Graves' ophthalmopathy and Graves' hyperthyroidism. Per the germline V gene, CDR1 is MNHEY and CDR2 is SMNVEV (reference sequence). The CDR3 is 13 residues long. V was pared by 5 bases and J by 4 bases, with 8 bases between. RNA transcripts yielded amplified TCR beta CDR3 regions. First-round RT-PCR employed HTBI primers, with a second-round multiplex PCR after it. MiXCR, applied by TCRdb to the multiplex PCR reads, yields one record per CDR3 protein. The sample has about 550,000 distinct CDR3 sequences, 35% to 40% seen once. J is TRBJ1-4 and V is TRBV27; D is unclear. The clonotype originates from an adult man with Graves' hyperthyroidism. Material for sequencing was peripheral blood or thyroid tissue (not recorded which). The CDR3 DNA reads TGTGCCAGCAGTCCCGGATTTAATGAAAAACTGTTTTTT. The encoded protein is CASSPGFNEKLFF.